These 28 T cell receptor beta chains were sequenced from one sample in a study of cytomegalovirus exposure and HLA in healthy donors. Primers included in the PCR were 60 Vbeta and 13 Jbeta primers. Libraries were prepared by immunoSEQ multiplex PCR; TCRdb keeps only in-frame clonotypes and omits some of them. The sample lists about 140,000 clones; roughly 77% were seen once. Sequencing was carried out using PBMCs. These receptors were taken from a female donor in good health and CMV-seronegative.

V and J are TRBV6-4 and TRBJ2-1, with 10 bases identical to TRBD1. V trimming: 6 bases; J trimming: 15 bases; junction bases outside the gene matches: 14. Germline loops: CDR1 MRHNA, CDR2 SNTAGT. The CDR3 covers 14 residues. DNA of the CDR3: TGTGCCAGCAGACCGGGACAGGGGCCACCTGTGGGGTTCTTC. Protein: CASRPGQGPPVGFF.

CDR3 protein: CASSLLGDTPRPQHF. CDR3 nucleotide sequence: TGTGCCAGCAGTTTGTTGGGAGATACCCCCCGGCCCCAGCATTTT. The rearrangement joins TRBV27 to TRBJ1-5; D uncertain. Trimming removed 3 bases from V and 9 bases from J, with 18 bases in between. Per the germline V gene, CDR1 is MNHEY and CDR2 is SMNVEV (reference sequence). This CDR3 is 15 amino acids long.

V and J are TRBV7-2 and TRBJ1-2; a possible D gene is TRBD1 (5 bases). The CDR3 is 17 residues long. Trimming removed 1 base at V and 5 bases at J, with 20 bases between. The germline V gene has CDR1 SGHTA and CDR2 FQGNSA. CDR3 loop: CASSLVMTALHLYGYTF. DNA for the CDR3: TGTGCCAGCAGCTTAGTTATGACAGCTCTCCATTTGTATGGCTACACCTTC.

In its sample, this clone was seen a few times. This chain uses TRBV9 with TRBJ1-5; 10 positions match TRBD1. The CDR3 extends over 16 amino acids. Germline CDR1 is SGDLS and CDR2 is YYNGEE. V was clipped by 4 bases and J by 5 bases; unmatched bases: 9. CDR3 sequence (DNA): TGTGCCAGCAGCACCGGGACAGGGGTTTTCGATCAGCCCCAGCATTTT. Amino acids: CASSTGTGVFDQPQHF. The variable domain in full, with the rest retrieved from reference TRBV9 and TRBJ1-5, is DSGVTQTPKHLITATGQRVTLRCSPRSGDLSVYWYQQSLDQGLQFLIQYYNGEERAKGNILERFSAQQFPDLHSELNLSSLELGDSALYFCASSTGTGVFDQPQHFGDGTRLSIL.

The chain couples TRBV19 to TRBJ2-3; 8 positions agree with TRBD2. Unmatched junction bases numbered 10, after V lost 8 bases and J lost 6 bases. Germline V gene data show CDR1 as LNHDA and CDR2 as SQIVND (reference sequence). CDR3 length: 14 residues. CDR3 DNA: TGTGCCAGTGGGTCGGGGGGGCCTGGTGATACGCAGTATTTT. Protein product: CASGSGGPGDTQYF.

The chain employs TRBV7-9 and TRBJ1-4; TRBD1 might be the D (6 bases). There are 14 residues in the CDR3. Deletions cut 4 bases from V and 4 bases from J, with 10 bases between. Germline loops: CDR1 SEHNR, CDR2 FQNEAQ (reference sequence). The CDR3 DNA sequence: TGTGCCAGCAGCTACAGGGCCGATAATGAAAAACTGTTTTTT. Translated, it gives CASSYRADNEKLFF.

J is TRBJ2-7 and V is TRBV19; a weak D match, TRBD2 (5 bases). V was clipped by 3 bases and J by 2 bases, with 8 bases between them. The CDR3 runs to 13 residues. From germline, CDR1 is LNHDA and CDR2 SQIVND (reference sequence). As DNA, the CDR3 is TGTGCCAGTAGTATGGGAGATACCTACGAGCAGTACTTC. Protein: CASSMGDTYEQYF.

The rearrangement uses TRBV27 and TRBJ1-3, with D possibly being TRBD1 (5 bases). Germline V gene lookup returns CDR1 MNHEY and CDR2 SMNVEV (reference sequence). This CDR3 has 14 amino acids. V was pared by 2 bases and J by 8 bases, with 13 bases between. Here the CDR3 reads CASSLEAGYDTIYF. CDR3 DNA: TGTGCCAGCAGTTTAGAGGCAGGGTACGACACCATATATTTT.

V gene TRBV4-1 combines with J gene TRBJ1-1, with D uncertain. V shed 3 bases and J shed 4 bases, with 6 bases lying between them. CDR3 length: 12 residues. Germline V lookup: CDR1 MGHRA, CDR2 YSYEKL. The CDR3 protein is CASSHERTEAFF. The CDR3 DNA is TGCGCCAGCAGCCATGAGCGCACTGAAGCTTTCTTT.

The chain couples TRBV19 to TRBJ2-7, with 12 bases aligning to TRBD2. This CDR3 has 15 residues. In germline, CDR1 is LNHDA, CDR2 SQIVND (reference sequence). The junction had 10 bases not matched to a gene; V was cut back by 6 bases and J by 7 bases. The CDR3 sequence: CASSLSSGRVGEQYF. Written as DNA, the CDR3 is TGTGCCAGTAGCCTCTCTAGCGGGAGGGTGGGGGAGCAGTACTTC.

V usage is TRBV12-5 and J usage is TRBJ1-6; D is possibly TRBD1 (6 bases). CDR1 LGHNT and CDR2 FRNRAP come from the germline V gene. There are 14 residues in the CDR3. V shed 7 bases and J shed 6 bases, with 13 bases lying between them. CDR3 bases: TGTGCTAGTGTTCTGGACAGACTTAATTCACCCCTCCACTTT. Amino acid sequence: CASVLDRLNSPLHF.

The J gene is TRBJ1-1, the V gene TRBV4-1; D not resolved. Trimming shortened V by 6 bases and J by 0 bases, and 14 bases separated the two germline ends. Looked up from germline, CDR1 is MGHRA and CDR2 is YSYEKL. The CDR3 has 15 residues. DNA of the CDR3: TGCGCCAGCAGACAGTTTTTTCAATTGAACACTGAAGCTTTCTTT. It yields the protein CASRQFFQLNTEAFF.

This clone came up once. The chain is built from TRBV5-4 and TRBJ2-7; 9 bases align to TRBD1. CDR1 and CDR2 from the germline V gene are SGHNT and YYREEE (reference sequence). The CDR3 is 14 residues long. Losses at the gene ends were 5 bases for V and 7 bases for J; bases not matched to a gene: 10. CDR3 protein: CASSFHRGRVEQYF. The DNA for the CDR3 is TGTGCCAGCAGTTTCCACAGGGGGCGCGTTGAGCAGTACTTC.

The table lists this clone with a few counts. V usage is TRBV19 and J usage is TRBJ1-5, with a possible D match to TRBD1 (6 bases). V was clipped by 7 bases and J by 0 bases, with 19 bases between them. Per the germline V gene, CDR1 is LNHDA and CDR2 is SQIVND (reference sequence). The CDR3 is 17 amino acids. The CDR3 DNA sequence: TGTGCCAGTACCCTCTCCCGGGACACGTATAGCAATCAGCCCCAGCATTTT. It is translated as CASTLSRDTYSNQPQHF. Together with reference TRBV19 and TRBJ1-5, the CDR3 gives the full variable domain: DGGITQSPKYLFRKEGQNVTLSCEQNLNHDAMYWYRQDPGQGLRLIYYSQIVNDFQKGDIAEGYSVSREKKESFPLTVTSAQKNPTAFYLCASTLSRDTYSNQPQHFGDGTRLSIL.

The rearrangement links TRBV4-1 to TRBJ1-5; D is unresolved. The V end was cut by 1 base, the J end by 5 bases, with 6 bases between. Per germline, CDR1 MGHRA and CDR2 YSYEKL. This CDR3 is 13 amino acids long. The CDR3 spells CASSQVWHQPQHF. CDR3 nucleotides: TGCGCCAGCAGCCAAGTCTGGCATCAGCCCCAGCATTTT.

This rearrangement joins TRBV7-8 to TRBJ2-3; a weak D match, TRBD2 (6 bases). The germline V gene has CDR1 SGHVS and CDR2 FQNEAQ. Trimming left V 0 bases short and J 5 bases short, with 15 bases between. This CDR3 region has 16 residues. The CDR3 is CASSLAGLRRGDTQYF. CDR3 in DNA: TGTGCCAGCAGCTTAGCGGGACTGCGACGGGGAGATACGCAGTATTTT.

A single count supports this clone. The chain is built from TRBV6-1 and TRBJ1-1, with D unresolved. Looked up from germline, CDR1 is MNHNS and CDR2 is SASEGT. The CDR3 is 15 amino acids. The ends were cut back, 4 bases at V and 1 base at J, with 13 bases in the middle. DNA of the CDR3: TGTGCCAGCAGTGTCGATTCGGGTAGGAACACTGAAGCTTTCTTT. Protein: CASSVDSGRNTEAFF.

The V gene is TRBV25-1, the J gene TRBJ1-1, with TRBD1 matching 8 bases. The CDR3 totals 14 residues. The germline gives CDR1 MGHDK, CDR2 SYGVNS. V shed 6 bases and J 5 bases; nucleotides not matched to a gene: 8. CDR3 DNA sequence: TGTGCCAGCAGCCCAGGGGGCCGAGGGACTGAAGCTTTCTTT. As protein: CASSPGGRGTEAFF.

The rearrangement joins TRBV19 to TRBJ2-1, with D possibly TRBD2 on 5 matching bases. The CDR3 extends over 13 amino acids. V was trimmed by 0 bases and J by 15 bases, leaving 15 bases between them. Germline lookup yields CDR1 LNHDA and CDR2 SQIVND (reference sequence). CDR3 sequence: CASSIDGSAHRFF. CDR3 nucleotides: TGTGCCAGTAGTATAGATGGGAGTGCCCATCGGTTCTTC.

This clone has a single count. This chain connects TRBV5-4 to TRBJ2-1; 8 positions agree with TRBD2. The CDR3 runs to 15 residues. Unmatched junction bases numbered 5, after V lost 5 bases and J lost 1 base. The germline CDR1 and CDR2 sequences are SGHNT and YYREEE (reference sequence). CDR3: CASSLKRESYNEQFF. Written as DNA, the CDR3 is TGTGCCAGCAGTCTCAAGCGGGAGTCCTACAATGAGCAGTTCTTC. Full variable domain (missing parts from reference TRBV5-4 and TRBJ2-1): ETGVTQSPTHLIKTRGQQVTLRCSSQSGHNTVSWYQQALGQGPQFIFQYYREEENGRGNFPPRFSGLQFPNYSSELNVNALELDDSALYLCASSLKRESYNEQFFGPGTRLTVL.

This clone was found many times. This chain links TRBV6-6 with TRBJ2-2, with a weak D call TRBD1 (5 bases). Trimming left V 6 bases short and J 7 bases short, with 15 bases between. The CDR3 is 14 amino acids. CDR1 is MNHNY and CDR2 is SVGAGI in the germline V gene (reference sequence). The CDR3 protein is CASRPNQGHGELFF. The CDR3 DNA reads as TGTGCCAGCAGGCCTAACCAGGGTCACGGGGAGCTGTTTTTT.

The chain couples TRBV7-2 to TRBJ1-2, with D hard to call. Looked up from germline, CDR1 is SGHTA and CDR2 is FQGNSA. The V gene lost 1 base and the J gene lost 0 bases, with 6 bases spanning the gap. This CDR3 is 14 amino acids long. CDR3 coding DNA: TGTGCCAGCAGCTTAGGGGCAGCTAACTATGGCTACACCTTC. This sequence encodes CASSLGAANYGYTF. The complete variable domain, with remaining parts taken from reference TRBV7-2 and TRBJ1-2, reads GAGVSQSPSNKVTEKGKDVELRCDPISGHTALYWYRQSLGQGLEFLIYFQGNSAPDKSGLPSDRFSAERTGGSVSTLTIQRTQQEDSAVYLCASSLGAANYGYTFGSGTRLTVV.

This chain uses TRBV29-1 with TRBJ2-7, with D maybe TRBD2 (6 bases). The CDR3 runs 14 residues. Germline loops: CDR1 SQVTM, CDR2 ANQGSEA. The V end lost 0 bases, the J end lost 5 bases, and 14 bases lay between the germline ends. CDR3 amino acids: CSVEEDTSGDEQYF. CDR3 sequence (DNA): TGCAGCGTTGAAGAGGACACCTCGGGGGACGAGCAGTACTTC.

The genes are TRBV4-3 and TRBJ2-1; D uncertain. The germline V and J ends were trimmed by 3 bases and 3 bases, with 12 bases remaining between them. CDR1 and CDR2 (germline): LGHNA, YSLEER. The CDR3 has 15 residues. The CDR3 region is CASSQSRSYYNEQFF. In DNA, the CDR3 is TGCGCCAGCAGCCAGTCGAGGAGCTACTACAATGAGCAGTTCTTC.

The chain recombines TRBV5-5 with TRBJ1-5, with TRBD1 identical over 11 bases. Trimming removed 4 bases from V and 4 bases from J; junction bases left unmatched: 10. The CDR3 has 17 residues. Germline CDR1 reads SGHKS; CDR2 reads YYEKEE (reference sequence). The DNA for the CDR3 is TGTGCCAGCAGCGCAACCGGGACAGGGGGTCCTAATCAGCCCCAGCATTTT. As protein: CASSATGTGGPNQPQHF.

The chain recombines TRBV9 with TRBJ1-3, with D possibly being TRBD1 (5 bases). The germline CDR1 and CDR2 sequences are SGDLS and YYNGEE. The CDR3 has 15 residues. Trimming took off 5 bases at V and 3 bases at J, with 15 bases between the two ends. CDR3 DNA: TGTGCCAGCAGTCGGGGAGGGCAGGGTGGAAACACCATATATTTT. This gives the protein CASSRGGQGGNTIYF. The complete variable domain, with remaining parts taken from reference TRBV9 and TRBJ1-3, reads DSGVTQTPKHLITATGQRVTLRCSPRSGDLSVYWYQQSLDQGLQFLIQYYNGEERAKGNILERFSAQQFPDLHSELNLSSLELGDSALYFCASSRGGQGGNTIYFGEGSWLTVV.

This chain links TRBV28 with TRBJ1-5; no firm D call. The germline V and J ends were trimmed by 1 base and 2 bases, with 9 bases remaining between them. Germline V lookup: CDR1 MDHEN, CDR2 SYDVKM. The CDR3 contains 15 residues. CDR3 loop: CASSLSYPGNQPQHF. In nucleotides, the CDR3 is TGTGCCAGCAGTTTATCCTACCCGGGCAATCAGCCCCAGCATTTT.

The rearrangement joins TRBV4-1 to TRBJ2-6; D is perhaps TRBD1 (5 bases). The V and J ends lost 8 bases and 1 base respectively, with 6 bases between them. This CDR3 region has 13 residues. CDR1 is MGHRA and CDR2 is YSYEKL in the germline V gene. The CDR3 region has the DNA TGCGCCAGCCGACAGTCTGGGGCCAACGTCCTGACTTTC. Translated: CASRQSGANVLTF.